One and the same sample provided the 4 T cell receptor beta chains below, sequenced in a study of identical twins. TCRdb processed the 5' RACE reads anew with MiXCR; each CDR3 protein has one entry. Found here are approximately 1.8 million distinct CDR3 sequences, 32% of them singletons; the top ten hold about 0.27%. Sequencing used cord blood. The receptors derive from a newborn girl in good health.

Comments on this clonotype: Being one base from a much bigger clone, this may be a read error. The chain joins TRBV6-1 to TRBJ2-5; the match to TRBD1 covers 7 bases. V lost 3 bases, J lost 1 base, and 8 bases stayed unmatched. Germline CDR1 is MNHNS and CDR2 is SASEGT. This CDR3 spans 16 amino acids. The CDR3, as DNA: TGTGCCAGCAGTGATCGGGACAGTCCCCTCCAAGAGACCCAGTACTTC. Protein: CASSDRDSPLQETQYF.

This clonotype was counted only a few times. The chain links TRBV12-3 or TRBV12-4 to TRBJ2-4, with 9 bases identical to TRBD2. The V gene end was trimmed by 4 bases and the J gene end by 6 bases; junction bases not matched to a gene: 4. This CDR3 contains 14 residues. The CDR3 DNA reads TGTGCCAGCAGTTCGACTAGCGGTGTAAACATTCAGTACTTC. Residues: CASSSTSGVNIQYF.

This clonotype has just a few counts. The CDR3 protein is CASSLYGGYNEQFF. The CDR3 coding sequence is TGTGCCAGCAGCTTATATGGCGGCTACAATGAGCAGTTCTTC. The chain uses TRBV11-3 and TRBJ2-1; D gene ambiguous. This CDR3 comprises 14 residues. V lost 2 bases and J lost 3, with 8 bases in between. CDR1 is SGHNT, CDR2 YENEEA, per germline.

The chain is built from TRBV5-1 and TRBJ1-2, with D tentatively TRBD1 (5 bases). The CDR3 covers 14 residues. Trimming stripped 4 bases from V and 4 bases from J, with 14 bases between. Germline V gene sequence: CDR1 SGHRS, CDR2 YFSETQ. The CDR3 reads CASSVGDRSYGYTF. The DNA of the CDR3 is TGCGCCAGCAGCGTAGGGGACCGCAGCTATGGCTACACCTTC.